These 30 T cell receptor beta chains originate from one sample sequenced in a study of beta chain features in type 1 diabetes. Their antigens remain unidentified. Regarding the study as a whole: Type 1 diabetes patients had moderately but significantly shorter TCRB CDR3s in all four CD4+ subsets.

The isolated RNA, all of it, was reverse transcribed, so expressed TCRB transcripts were what got sequenced. Here immunoSEQ multiplex PCR was the method, and the copy in TCRdb shows in-frame clones only, minus some. The sample lists more than 250,000 clones; about 15% were seen once. The specimen was naive CD4+ T cells from blood. The receptors were sampled from a man between 18 and 35 years old with type 1 diabetes.

There are a few counts of this clone. The gene calls are TRBV28 and TRBJ1-6; TRBD1 aligns across 10 bases. CDR1 is MDHEN, CDR2 SYDVKM, per germline. V lost 10 bases to trimming and J lost 7 bases; unmatched junction nucleotides: 10. CDR3 size: 15 residues. The DNA of the CDR3 is TGTGCCACACGACAGGGGGCAGCAGGGAATTCACCCCTCCACTTT. It encodes CATRQGAAGNSPLHF.

V usage is TRBV6-6 and J usage is TRBJ1-2; 7 nucleotides line up with TRBD1. The CDR3 consists of 14 residues. The V gene's germline CDR1 is MNHNY and CDR2 SVGAGI (reference sequence). With 2 bases clipped from V and 4 bases from J, the junction kept 4 bases outside the gene matches. The CDR3 sequence: CASSYQGGGYGYTF. The CDR3 DNA is TGTGCCAGCAGTTACCAGGGGGGAGGCTATGGCTACACCTTC.

This clone occurred a few times. This rearrangement joins TRBV18 to TRBJ2-1; perhaps TRBD1 as D (5 bases). Germline V gene data show CDR1 as KGHSH and CDR2 as LQKENI. The CDR3 has 14 amino acids. Trimming stripped 2 bases from V and 2 bases from J, with 7 bases between. DNA of the CDR3: TGTGCCAGCTCACCAAAGGGGCCCTACAATGAGCAGTTCTTC. Translation: CASSPKGPYNEQFF.

The chain uses TRBV5-1 and TRBJ1-5, with 7 nucleotides matching TRBD1. The CDR3 contains 15 residues. Trimming took 0 bases from V and 3 from J; bases not matched to a gene: 3. From germline, CDR1 is SGHRS and CDR2 YFSETQ. As DNA, the CDR3 is TGCGCCAGCAGCTTGGGGGACAGCCTCAATCAGCCCCAGCATTTT. Translated, it gives CASSLGDSLNQPQHF. The full variable domain, completed using reference TRBV5-1 and TRBJ1-5, is KAGVTQTPRYLIKTRGQQVTLSCSPISGHRSVSWYQQTPGQGLQFLFEYFSETQRNKGNFPGRFSGRQFSNSRSEMNVSTLELGDSALYLCASSLGDSLNQPQHFGDGTRLSIL.

With regard to this clone: The germline gene is not matched at one end of the junction; a read error may be the cause. The rearrangement links TRBV2 to TRBJ2-7, with 8 bases matching TRBD1. The CDR3 sequence is 15 residues long. In germline, CDR1 is SNHLY, CDR2 FYNNEI. The CDR3 sequence: CASSERGVERDRIHF. The CDR3, as DNA: TGTGCCAGCAGTGAAAGGGGGGTAGAACGGGACAGGATACACTTC.

This chain joins TRBV5-1 and TRBJ1-1, with TRBD1 identical over 8 bases. The CDR3 totals 14 residues. J gave up 5 bases and V 4 bases, and 7 bases lay outside the gene matches. From germline, CDR1 is SGHRS and CDR2 YFSETQ. CDR3 in amino acids: CASSPGQVGTEAFF. CDR3 DNA sequence: TGCGCCAGCAGCCCGGGACAGGTCGGAACTGAAGCTTTCTTT.

The table lists this clone with a few counts. CDR3 DNA: TGCAGCGTTGTTGTCGGGACAGGAAGCACAGATACGCAGTATTTT. This codes for CSVVVGTGSTDTQYF. The chain has TRBV29-1 and TRBJ2-3; TRBD1 aligns across 8 bases. CDR3 length equals 15 residues. The ends lost 4 bases at V and 0 bases at J; junction bases unmatched: 6. The germline gives CDR1 SQVTM, CDR2 ANQGSEA.

This sequence joins TRBV4-2 and TRBJ1-5; no reliable D call. Germline V gene lookup returns CDR1 LGHNA and CDR2 YNFKEQ. CDR3 length: 13 amino acids. V lost 0 bases and J 7 bases, leaving 7 bases between the germline ends. CDR3 in amino acids: CASSQDGFQPQHF. CDR3 bases: TGTGCCAGCAGCCAAGACGGGTTCCAGCCCCAGCATTTT.

CDR3 loop: CASSSGQGATEAFF. The CDR3 coding sequence is TGTGCCAGCTCATCGGGACAGGGGGCGACTGAAGCTTTCTTT. The chain is built from TRBV18 and TRBJ1-1, with 12 bases aligning to TRBD1. From germline, CDR1 is KGHSH and CDR2 LQKENI. V lost 5 bases and J lost 5; bases outside the gene matches: 3. The CDR3 extends over 14 amino acids.

The J gene is TRBJ2-3, the V gene TRBV28; no clear D gene. The ends were cut back, 1 base at V and 3 bases at J, with 5 bases in the middle. CDR3 length equals 13 residues. The germline V gene has CDR1 MDHEN and CDR2 SYDVKM. The DNA of the CDR3 is TGTGCCAGCAGTTTATCGCAGACAGATACGCAGTATTTT. Its translation: CASSLSQTDTQYF.

In its sample, this clone was seen a few times. This rearrangement joins TRBV19 to TRBJ2-2; 8 bases match TRBD1. J lost 3 bases, V lost 5 bases, and 5 bases had no gene match. The CDR3 has 15 residues. Germline CDR1 and CDR2: LNHDA and SQIVND (reference sequence). CDR3 DNA: TGTGCCAGTAGTCCGGGACAGGAGTACACCGGGGAGCTGTTTTTT. Translation: CASSPGQEYTGELFF.

The chain joins TRBV6-6 to TRBJ1-4, with D hard to call. V lost 0 bases and J 8 bases, leaving 7 bases between the germline ends. The length of the CDR3 is 13 residues. CDR1 is MNHNY and CDR2 is SVGAGI in the germline V gene (reference sequence). The CDR3 sequence: CASSYSAGEKLFF. Here the CDR3 DNA reads TGTGCCAGCAGTTACTCAGCCGGGGAAAAACTGTTTTTT.

There are a few counts of this clone. The chain uses TRBV9 and TRBJ2-1, with 9 bases matching TRBD2. CDR1 is SGDLS and CDR2 is YYNGEE in the germline V gene. This CDR3 comprises 14 residues. V trimming: 7 bases; J trimming: 4 bases; junction bases outside the gene matches: 6. Here the CDR3 reads CASELAGAYNEQFF. DNA for the CDR3: TGTGCCAGCGAATTAGCGGGAGCGTACAATGAGCAGTTCTTC.

The CDR3 nucleotides read TGCAGCGCGGCAGGGGGCTGGGTAGCCCAGTACTTC. Its protein product is CSAAGGWVAQYF. The chain joins TRBV29-1 to TRBJ2-5, with TRBD1 matching 8 bases. Losses at the gene ends were 7 bases for V and 9 bases for J; bases not matched to a gene: 10. From germline, CDR1 is SQVTM and CDR2 ANQGSEA. This CDR3 contains 12 residues. Based on the CDR3 plus reference TRBV29-1 and TRBJ2-5, the full variable domain is SAVISQKPSRDICQRGTSLTIQCQVDSQVTMMFWYRQQPGQSLTLIATANQGSEATYESGFVIDKFPISRPNLTFSTLTVSNMSPEDSSIYLCSAAGGWVAQYFGPGTRLLVL.

This clone turned up a few times. The chain uses TRBV4-1 and TRBJ2-2; unclear D gene. The CDR3 totals 16 residues. Trimming took 0 bases from V and 1 from J, leaving 9 bases between them. Germline CDR1 and CDR2: MGHRA and YSYEKL. CDR3: CASSQDRWQNTGELFF. The DNA of the CDR3 is TGCGCCAGCAGCCAAGATCGATGGCAGAACACCGGGGAGCTGTTTTTT.

The chain links TRBV4-2 to TRBJ2-1; 7 bases align to TRBD2. The CDR3 length is 15 residues. Germline assignment: CDR1 LGHNA and CDR2 YNFKEQ. Losses at the gene ends were 4 bases for V and 5 bases for J; bases not matched to a gene: 8. Here the CDR3 reads CASSREAGKDNEQFF. In DNA form, the CDR3 reads TGTGCCAGCAGCCGAGAAGCGGGAAAAGACAATGAGCAGTTCTTC.

This clone was seen only a few times. J is TRBJ2-7 and V is TRBV2; TRBD2 matches at 11 bases. The CDR3 length is 15 residues. V was clipped by 6 bases and J by 1 base; unmatched bases: 5. The germline CDR1 and CDR2 sequences are SNHLY and FYNNEI. CDR3 protein: CASRRTSGWSYEQYF. CDR3 nucleotides: TGTGCCAGCAGACGGACTAGCGGGTGGTCCTACGAGCAGTACTTC.

This chain links TRBV7-2 with TRBJ2-3; no reliable D call. The V gene lost 6 bases and the J gene lost 1 base, with 11 bases spanning the gap. There are 14 residues in the CDR3. CDR1 and CDR2 (germline): SGHTA, FQGNSA. The CDR3 region has the DNA TGTGCCAGCAGGCCGTGGGCGCGCACAGATACGCAGTATTTT. As protein: CASRPWARTDTQYF.

The chain recombines TRBV5-8 with TRBJ1-1; 8 bases map to TRBD1. The germline CDR1 and CDR2 sequences are SGHTS and YDEGEE. Trimming cost V 0 bases and J 2 bases; bases outside gene matches: 3. The CDR3 extends over 15 amino acids. CDR3 sequence reads: CASSLGQGLNTEAFF. CDR3 in DNA: TGTGCCAGCAGCTTGGGACAGGGGTTAAACACTGAAGCTTTCTTT.

The gene calls are TRBV6-1 and TRBJ1-5, with 7 bases identical to TRBD1. Unmatched junction bases numbered 7, after V lost 4 bases and J lost 7 bases. The CDR3 consists of 14 residues. CDR1 MNHNS and CDR2 SASEGT come from the germline V gene. CDR3 residues: CASSGQGVEQPQHF. The CDR3 nucleotides read TGTGCCAGCAGTGGACAGGGTGTGGAACAGCCCCAGCATTTT.

This chain connects TRBV5-1 to TRBJ2-3; D is undetermined. Germline CDR1 and CDR2: SGHRS and YFSETQ. The V end was cut by 5 bases, the J end by 2 bases, with 6 bases between. The CDR3 sequence is 12 residues long. The CDR3 DNA reads TGCGCCAGCAGTTTCGTCACAGATACGCAGTATTTT. The encoded protein is CASSFVTDTQYF.

This clone was counted only a few times. DNA of the CDR3: TGTGCCAGCAGCGCGCGGAGCGGGGAGCTGTTTTTT. Translating gives CASSARSGELFF. The chain combines TRBV7-2 with TRBJ2-2, with D unresolved. The CDR3 is made up of 12 amino acids. Germline CDR1 reads SGHTA; CDR2 reads FQGNSA. V was clipped by 5 bases and J by 7 bases, with 8 bases between them.

The chain couples TRBV30 to TRBJ2-5, with D tentatively TRBD2 (6 bases). V was pared by 2 bases and J by 7 bases, with 11 bases between. The CDR3 is 12 amino acids. Germline V gives CDR1 GTSNPN, CDR2 SVGIG (reference sequence). As DNA, the CDR3 is TGTGCCTGGAGTTCGTTGGGAGGGACCCAGTACTTC. Translating gives CAWSSLGGTQYF.

This clone has a handful of counts. The chain couples TRBV2 to TRBJ1-1, with TRBD1 matching over 9 bases. The CDR3 length is 13 residues. With 4 bases clipped from V and 5 bases from J, the junction kept 2 bases outside the gene matches. Germline CDR1 SNHLY, CDR2 FYNNEI. CDR3 nucleotide sequence: TGTGCCAGCAGTGTTGACAGGGGGACTGAAGCTTTCTTT. Its translation: CASSVDRGTEAFF.

This clone was detected a few times. The V call is TRBV28, the J call TRBJ2-7, with 11 bases fitting TRBD2. The CDR3 is 14 amino acids. In germline, CDR1 is MDHEN, CDR2 SYDVKM. V was clipped by 6 bases and J by 7 bases; unmatched bases: 8. CDR3 sequence (DNA): TGTGCCAGCAGCACTAGCGGGAGAGTTGGGGAGCAGTACTTC. This sequence encodes CASSTSGRVGEQYF.

The chain is built from TRBV4-3 and TRBJ1-2; 7 bases line up with TRBD1. Germline V gives CDR1 LGHNA, CDR2 YSLEER. The CDR3 extends over 15 amino acids. V dropped 0 bases and J dropped 3; count of bases not matched to a gene: 4. The CDR3 loop reads CASSQEWTGHYGYTF. In nucleotides, the CDR3 is TGCGCCAGCAGCCAAGAATGGACAGGCCACTATGGCTACACCTTC.

This clone was detected only a few times. This chain joins TRBV4-2 and TRBJ2-7, with a possible D match to TRBD1 (5 bases). Germline V CDR1 and CDR2: LGHNA, YNFKEQ. This CDR3 contains 13 residues. Trimming took off 8 bases at V and 0 bases at J, with 11 bases between the two ends. The CDR3 sequence: CASVTAFSYEQYF. The CDR3 coding sequence is TGTGCCAGCGTGACAGCGTTCTCCTACGAGCAGTACTTC.

The table lists this clone with a few counts. This sequence joins TRBV7-9 and TRBJ2-5, with TRBD1 matching 7 bases. The germline CDR1 and CDR2 sequences are SEHNR and FQNEAQ (reference sequence). The V segment lost 7 bases and the J segment 3 bases; nucleotides outside the gene matches: 8. This CDR3 is 14 amino acids long. This chain's CDR3 is CASTPTGTKETQYF. The DNA for the CDR3 is TGTGCCAGCACCCCGACAGGGACCAAAGAGACCCAGTACTTC.

J is TRBJ2-7 and V is TRBV18; D is uncertain. The CDR3 sequence is 13 residues long. V dropped 3 bases and J dropped 3 bases, with 9 bases sitting between them. Germline-derived CDR1 and CDR2 are KGHSH and LQKENI. DNA of the CDR3: TGTGCCAGCTCACCTGTCAGAGGCTACGAGCAGTACTTC. This translates into CASSPVRGYEQYF.

This clone has only one observation. The chain links TRBV9 to TRBJ1-1, with 7 bases identical to TRBD1. This CDR3 has 13 residues. Losses at the gene ends were 3 bases for V and 12 bases for J; bases not matched to a gene: 11. Germline assignment: CDR1 SGDLS and CDR2 YYNGEE. CDR3 loop: CASSARQGPRPFF. The CDR3 bases are TGTGCCAGCAGCGCCCGACAGGGACCCCGACCTTTCTTT.